This T cell receptor beta chain was captured in a study of T cells in Graves' hyperthyroidism and ophthalmopathy. This clonotype was counted at least ten times. RNA transcripts were the template for amplifying TCR beta CDR3 regions. Using the HTBI primer set, a first-round RT-PCR was run on the TCR CDR3. TCRdb re-analysed the multiplex PCR reads in MiXCR, keeping a single row per CDR3 protein. This sample has about 290,000 distinct CDR3 sequences, with roughly 15% found just once. The V and J ends lost 8 bases and 0 bases respectively, with 11 bases between them. There are 13 residues in the CDR3. The germline CDR1 and CDR2 sequences are MNHEY and SVGEGT.

This clonotype was sampled from a woman aged 30 to 39 with Graves' hyperthyroidism that later progressed to Graves' ophthalmopathy. V usage is TRBV6-2 or TRBV6-3 and J usage is TRBJ2-7; D is ambiguous. The sequenced sample consisted of blood. CDR3: CASGRASSYEQYF. CDR3 coding DNA: TGTGCCAGCGGACGGGCGAGCTCCTACGAGCAGTACTTC.